This T cell receptor (beta chain) emerged from a study of CD8+ T cells in alopecia areata. Points from the study as a whole: Scalp and blood samples kept many expanded lesional clones throughout tofacitinib.

Treatment specified: oral pan-JAK inhibitor, 5-10 mg twice daily. As to this clone: Its target is unknown.

The sequencing template was cDNA reverse transcribed from extracted RNA. Produced via immunoSEQ multiplex PCR; TCRdb's table is partial and in-frame only. The repertoire holds around 200,000 clones, with about 60% as singletons. With 10 bases clipped from V and 6 bases from J, the junction kept 15 bases outside the gene matches. The CDR3 runs 15 residues. Germline V CDR1 and CDR2: SEHNR, FQNEAQ (reference sequence). Sequencing used CD8+ T cells sorted from blood, obtained at week 24, from a patient treated with tofacitinib. V and J are TRBV7-9 and TRBJ2-1; 7 bases are a match to TRBD2. This TCR was sampled from a human donor with alopecia areata. CDR3 sequence reads: CAIYGATGGGNEQFF. The CDR3 DNA sequence: TGTGCCATTTACGGAGCCACGGGGGGAGGCAATGAGCAGTTCTTC.